This TCR beta chain was obtained from a study of blood T cell repertoires in COVID-19. The overall study: Samples taken during acute and convalescent COVID-19 were collected in the United States, Italy and Spain. Sources were T cells, B-cell-depleted T cells, or PBMCs; the material itself was cDNA or gDNA.

This clone was found once. In the original processing: Researchers report that nucleated cell counts were estimated from reference gene primer amplification. Here immunoSEQ multiplex PCR was the method, and the copy in TCRdb shows in-frame clones only, minus some. V, J and clone size are taken as reported in that table, and D and trimming were inferred from the DNA itself. Seen here are approximately 84,000 clones, approximately 80% observed once, and the top ten hold roughly 15%. V lost 3 bases and J lost 0, with 9 bases in between. CDR3 length equals 15 residues. Looked up from germline, CDR1 is SGHRS and CDR2 is YFSETQ.

The specimen sequenced was peripheral blood. This sequence joins TRBV5-1 and TRBJ2-2; D perhaps matches TRBD2 (5 bases). The receptor was isolated from a human donor in a cohort sampled during active COVID-19. The CDR3 region has the DNA TGCGCCAGCAGCTCTGGAGGCTCGAACACCGGGGAGCTGTTTTTT. Residues: CASSSGGSNTGELFF.